The T cell receptor beta chain under discussion was sequenced for a study of graft-versus-host responses after intestinal transplantation (dated by TCRdb to about 2021). Background for the entire study: The transplants that recipients received were multivisceral, liver-intestinal, or isolated intestinal. Anti-thymocyte globulin induction was given to all recipients, followed by maintenance tacrolimus and steroids for 3 to 4 years. After intestinal transplantation, graft-versus-host and host-versus-graft alloreactive T cell clones in the graft, circulation and bone marrow were tracked using bulk TCR-beta CDR3 sequencing. Alloreactive clones were identified by sequencing pre-transplant mixed lymphocyte reaction products and comparing these products with unstimulated pre-transplant donor and recipient T cells. The cohort enrolled 20 to 30 intestinal transplant recipients including one retransplant, and a few patients lacking pretransplant specimens were excluded. Donor T cell macrochimerism was defined as a peak of at least 4% donor T cells among recipient peripheral blood mononuclear cells. Samples from a few later patients were sequenced in-house on an Illumina MiSeq with MiXCR processing rather than by the commercial service.

Library prep was done by the immunoSEQ multiplex PCR assay. For most patients, genomic DNA was subjected to high-throughput TCR-beta CDR3 sequencing by Adaptive Biotechnologies. Turning to the authors' computational methods: TCR sequencing data for over 15 patients were retrieved from Adaptive's ImmunoSEQ software; three other patients were processed with MiXCR and VDJtools. CDR3 nucleotide sequences shared by donor and recipient were removed because the origin of these sequences could not be assigned. At least 2-fold expansion over unstimulated cells and a minimum CFSE-low frequency of 0.002% (template counts) or 0.001% (read counts) were required for clones to be classified as alloreactive. Clones detected in sequenced pre-transplant spleen, lymph node, or MLR CFSE-low populations of the donor or recipient were defined as mappable. Cumulative frequency of alloreactive clones was calculated as a percentage of all sequences weighted by copy number. As stored in TCRdb, this immuneACCESS dataset retains in-frame rearrangements with V and J assigned. A fraction of the clones does not appear; measured against another copy, unresolved V genes explain less than half of the discrepancy, and the remainder lacks a known reason. Clone size and V and J calls were adopted from that table, with D and trimming inferred from the DNA. For this sample the table gives around 20,000 clones, of which around nine tenths were detected only once. The ten most abundant clones make up 1.5% to 2.5% of the sample.

The CDR3 sequence holds 14 residues, the cysteine and phenylalanine included. Only the CDR3 DNA is retained, 42 bases long and in frame from the first base. Per the germline V gene, MNHEY is the CDR1 and SVGAGI is the CDR2. V drops 5 bases and J drops 6 bases, leaving 11 bases in between. Results the study describes overall, beyond this receptor: Early after transplant, declines in HvG clones were associated with peak levels of circulating GvH clones. GvH clones turned up in recipient bone marrow, with some appearing earlier in ileal mucosa or blood, a pattern consistent with an intestinal mucosal origin. Conclusions were limited by the relatively low number and heterogeneity of intestinal transplant patients. Patients with donor T cell macrochimerism had high GvH to HvG T cell clonal ratios in their allografts.

With regard to this clone: Its binding antigen is unknown. The input lacks base qualities; no much larger clone sits a single base away.

In the first month after transplant, blood samples were collected up to 4 times, and after that at least monthly when available. This sequence originates from a human patient who received an intestinal transplant, so some T cells may come from the graft donor. Sequences were derived from PBMCs, sampled approximately 56 weeks after transplant. The chain is encoded by TRBV6-5 joined to TRBJ2-6, with the D call tentatively TRBD1 or TRBD2, each fitting 5 bases. The bases read TGTGCCAGCAGTCAGCCGGGGCAGGCCAACGTCCTGACTTTC. It codes for CASSQPGQANVLTF.